This T cell receptor (beta chain) was captured by sequencing in a study of T cell changes during pregnancy in multiple sclerosis. Sequenced by immunoSEQ multiplex PCR; TCRdb stores in-frame clones only, minus some. The repertoire includes tens of thousands of clones, around 94% of them detected once, and roughly 0.14% sits in the top ten. This specimen consisted of CD4+ T cells from peripheral blood mononuclear cells, obtained after pregnancy. The receptor was derived from a female donor with multiple sclerosis, enrolled in a pregnancy study.

The CDR3 coding sequence is TGTGCCAGCAGCCGCGGGACCGCTTTCTACGAGCAGTACTTC. As protein: CASSRGTAFYEQYF. The chain recombines TRBV11-2 with TRBJ2-7, with D tentatively TRBD2 (6 bases). The CDR3 is 14 amino acids. Germline V gene lookup returns CDR1 SGHAT and CDR2 FQNNGV. Trimming cost V 5 bases and J 3 bases, with 14 bases left between them.